Here is one T cell receptor beta chain with its context. The antigen remains unidentified. Sequencing relied on a cDNA template that was reverse transcribed from extracted RNA. TCRdb's copy holds only in-frame clones and misses some; the assay was immunoSEQ multiplex PCR. This sample has about 150,000 clones, with 55% found just once. Sorted populations comprised CD4+ and CD8+ T cells obtained from PBMCs. V dropped 6 bases and J dropped 4 bases, with 9 bases sitting between them. CDR1 and CDR2 from the germline V gene are SQVTM and ANQGSEA. The CDR3 runs to 11 residues. The data were obtained in a study of CD8+ T cells in alopecia areata. General study findings and limits: Among the cells sequenced in scalp samples are also the resident alphabeta T cells of normal skin.

Sequencing input: CD4+ T cells sorted from blood. This sequence was found in a human donor in good health. This chain joins TRBV29-1 and TRBJ1-2; D remains ambiguous. The chain's CDR3 is CSVSTGYGYTF. The CDR3 DNA is TGCAGCGTCTCGACGGGCTATGGCTACACCTTC.